The table lists the clone carrying this T cell receptor beta chain with a few counts. Antigen: not known. CDR1 and CDR2 (germline): SNHLY, FYNNEI. The CDR3 extends over 14 amino acids. Trimming stripped 8 bases from V and 2 bases from J, with 13 bases between. All of the sorted populations showed purity greater than 95%. As every portion of the isolated RNA was reverse transcribed, the sequencing read expressed TCRB transcripts. TCRdb's copy holds only in-frame clones and misses some; the assay was immunoSEQ multiplex PCR. The sample has fewer than 900,000 clones; about a sixth are singletons. This entry comes from a study of beta chain features in type 1 diabetes. Study findings and constraints: With patients and controls alike, PCR might favor shorter templates to an equal degree. Healthy donors had naive, central memory and Treg TCRB repertoires that appeared less similar than those seen among patients.

The V and J genes are TRBV2 and TRBJ2-1; TRBD1 might be the D (5 bases). Specimen: naive CD4+ T cells from blood. The TCR sequence derives from a woman aged 18-29 years in good health. The CDR3 nucleotides read TGTGCCAGCCTCAGGGATTATACCTACAATGAGCAGTTCTTC. Its translation: CASLRDYTYNEQFF.